The sequence of this TCR beta chain was determined in a study of T cell repertoires in cytomegalovirus infection. TCRdb independently ran MiXCR on the reads; one entry per CDR3 protein. The sample has approximately 500,000 distinct CDR3 sequences, 16% seen once. Looked up from germline, CDR1 is SGHRS and CDR2 is YFSETQ. With 4 bases removed from V and 8 bases from J, the gap between germline ends came to 16 bases. The CDR3 is made up of 14 amino acids. The sequenced sample was CD8+ T cells from PBMCs. This chain links TRBV5-1 with TRBJ2-1; D not resolved. The TCR sequence derives from a human donor in good health (CMV status not recorded). Some clones in this sample may be carry-over from other donors' samples. The CDR3 reads CASSPLEAGYEQFF. The DNA for the CDR3 is TGCGCCAGCAGCCCACTGGAAGCAGGCTATGAGCAGTTCTTC.